Following are 18 T cell receptor beta chains from one sample sequenced in a study of T-cell reconstitution after alpha-beta-depleted transplantation in children. A library of TCRbeta sequences, prepared with unique molecular identifiers, was generated. TCRdb analysed the PCR reads with MiXCR anew, one entry per CDR3 protein. In the table there are 210,000 or so distinct CDR3 sequences, roughly 10% of which are singletons. The starting material was PBMCs from the stem cell graft donor, obtained from the stem cell graft. Source of these receptors: a human donor who donated a stem cell graft to a child with acute lymphoblastic leukemia.

This clonotype was picked up a small number of times. V and J are TRBV25-1 and TRBJ2-1; D possibly corresponds to TRBD2 (5 bases). Germline V gene sequence: CDR1 MGHDK, CDR2 SYGVNS. The ends were cut back, 4 bases at V and 9 bases at J, with 10 bases in the middle. CDR3 length: 12 amino acids. The CDR3 region is CASSAAVGEQFF. For the CDR3, the DNA is TGTGCCAGCAGTGCAGCGGTCGGTGAGCAGTTCTTC.

The table lists this clonotype with many counts. The V gene is TRBV4-2, the J gene TRBJ2-7; 9 nucleotides agree with TRBD1. Germline loops: CDR1 LGHNA, CDR2 YNFKEQ. The CDR3 loop spans 15 amino acids. The V and J ends lost 0 bases and 1 base, in that order; junction bases with no gene match: 1. The CDR3 DNA sequence: TGTGCCAGCAGCCAAGAGACAGGGGGGTCCTACGAGCAGTACTTC. It yields the protein CASSQETGGSYEQYF.

The sample holds many counts of this clonotype. The chain couples TRBV6-2 or TRBV6-3 to TRBJ1-1; unclear D gene. The germline CDR1 and CDR2 sequences are MNHEY and SVGEGT. Trimming removed 2 bases from V and 1 base from J, with 8 bases in between. This CDR3 comprises 14 residues. The CDR3 loop is CASSYRSTNTEAFF. The CDR3 nucleotides read TGTGCCAGCAGTTACAGGTCCACGAACACTGAAGCTTTCTTT.

This chain links TRBV6-1 with TRBJ2-1; D might be TRBD1 (6 bases). V lost 6 bases and J lost 0, with 18 bases in between. Germline CDR1 is MNHNS and CDR2 is SASEGT. The CDR3 totals 17 residues. CDR3 protein: CASSSPDRMRSYNEQFF. DNA of the CDR3: TGTGCCAGCAGCTCACCAGACAGGATGCGCTCCTACAATGAGCAGTTCTTC.

This clonotype was counted ten times or more. V is TRBV20-1 and J is TRBJ1-1; 8 nucleotides line up with TRBD1. Germline V gives CDR1 DFQATT, CDR2 SNEGSKA (reference sequence). The CDR3 extends over 15 amino acids. J gave up 1 base and V 5 bases, and 9 bases lay outside the gene matches. CDR3 residues: CSAQTGVRGNTEAFF. CDR3 nucleotides: TGCAGTGCTCAGACAGGGGTGAGGGGGAACACTGAAGCTTTCTTT.

There are a few counts of this clonotype. The chain carries TRBV30 and TRBJ1-1; no firm D call. The V gene's germline CDR1 is GTSNPN and CDR2 SVGIG (reference sequence). V lost 3 bases and J lost 10, with 15 bases in between. This CDR3 spans 12 amino acids. The CDR3 DNA reads as TGTGCCTGGAGACCTTTAGGGATTGGAGCTTTCTTT. This sequence encodes CAWRPLGIGAFF.

V and J are TRBV4-1 and TRBJ2-5; TRBD2 aligns across 10 bases. The J segment lost 1 base and the V segment lost 0 bases, leaving 8 bases of the junction unmatched. Germline V gene data show CDR1 as MGHRA and CDR2 as YSYEKL. The CDR3 runs 18 residues. CDR3 residues: CASSQEYGASGGQETQYF. In DNA form, the CDR3 reads TGCGCCAGCAGCCAAGAATATGGCGCTAGCGGGGGCCAAGAGACCCAGTACTTC.

This clonotype came up many times. This chain connects TRBV29-1 to TRBJ2-5, with D maybe TRBD2 (6 bases). Trimming took 4 bases from V and 5 from J, leaving 8 bases between them. Germline V CDR1 and CDR2: SQVTM, ANQGSEA. The CDR3 runs to 11 residues. For the CDR3, the DNA is TGCAGCGTTGTTGGGGGGGAGACCCAGTACTTC. Protein: CSVVGGETQYF.

The rearrangement uses TRBV7-2 and TRBJ1-6, with TRBD1 matching 8 bases. V lost 4 bases, J lost 10 bases, and 12 bases stayed unmatched. The CDR3 extends over 16 amino acids. Germline V gene data show CDR1 as SGHTA and CDR2 as FQGNSA. CDR3 residues: CASSSPGTGVRSPLHF. The DNA for the CDR3 is TGTGCCAGCAGCTCCCCCGGGACAGGAGTACGGTCACCCCTCCACTTT.

In this sample, this clonotype turned up a few times. CDR3 DNA sequence: TGTGCCTGGAGTAGCCTACCATCCTACGAGCAGTACTTC. It translates to CAWSSLPSYEQYF. This chain uses TRBV30 with TRBJ2-7; D unresolved. Germline CDR1 is GTSNPN and CDR2 is SVGIG (reference sequence). V was clipped by 2 bases and J by 1 base, with 9 bases between them. The CDR3 loop spans 13 amino acids.

This clonotype was recorded many times. The chain carries TRBV24-1 and TRBJ2-5; perhaps TRBD2 as D (7 bases). Germline V CDR1 and CDR2: KGHDR, SFDVKD. CDR3 length equals 18 residues. V was trimmed by 0 bases and J by 4 bases, leaving 20 bases between them. DNA of the CDR3: TGTGCCACCAGTGATTTGCCTAGTCCGGGGGGCAGAGGAGAGACCCAGTACTTC. It translates to CATSDLPSPGGRGETQYF.

The CDR3 nucleotides are TGTGCCAGCAGCAGGGGACAGCTCCCAAACTATGGCTACACCTTC. Protein product: CASSRGQLPNYGYTF. The genes are TRBV5-5 and TRBJ1-2, with 7 bases identical to TRBD1. Germline CDR1 reads SGHKS; CDR2 reads YYEKEE (reference sequence). The CDR3 consists of 15 residues. The V segment lost 4 bases and the J segment 2 bases; nucleotides outside the gene matches: 8.

Ten or more counts support this clonotype. The chain uses TRBV7-9 and TRBJ1-3; a weak D match, TRBD1 (5 bases). CDR1 and CDR2 from the germline V gene are SEHNR and FQNEAQ (reference sequence). This CDR3 has 14 amino acids. V gave up 8 bases and J gave up 5 bases, with 16 bases separating them. The CDR3 DNA is TGTGCCAGCGGCATCCAGGGTCGCAGAAACACCATATATTTT. As protein: CASGIQGRRNTIYF.

The genes are TRBV27 and TRBJ2-3; the match to TRBD1 covers 9 bases. Germline loops: CDR1 MNHEY, CDR2 SMNVEV (reference sequence). The CDR3 runs 12 residues. V was clipped by 8 bases and J by 10 bases; unmatched bases: 7. The CDR3 here is CASGVRQGAQYF. CDR3 sequence (DNA): TGTGCCAGCGGAGTCCGACAGGGGGCGCAGTATTTT.

This clonotype was recorded a few times. V is TRBV6-2 or TRBV6-3 and J is TRBJ2-7; 10 nucleotides match TRBD1. In germline, CDR1 is MNHEY, CDR2 SVGEGT. V trimming: 5 bases; J trimming: 3 bases; junction bases outside the gene matches: 4. The CDR3 runs 14 residues. The CDR3 DNA sequence: TGTGCCAGCAGTGACAGGGGGCGATTCTACGAGCAGTACTTC. This translates into CASSDRGRFYEQYF.

This chain uses TRBV10-3 with TRBJ1-1; TRBD1 aligns across 9 bases. Germline V gene data show CDR1 as ENHRY and CDR2 as SYGVKD. CDR3 length equals 14 residues. With V trimmed by 7 bases and J by 4 bases, 7 bases remained unmatched. In nucleotides, the CDR3 is TGTGCCATCAAGGGGACAGGGTCCGGCACTGAAGCTTTCTTT. Translated, it gives CAIKGTGSGTEAFF.

The CDR3 loop is CSASRQGLVAFF. Written as DNA, the CDR3 is TGCAGTGCTTCCCGACAGGGTTTGGTGGCTTTCTTT. The V and J genes are TRBV20-1 and TRBJ1-1, with 7 nucleotides matching TRBD1. V lost 5 bases to trimming and J lost 11 bases; unmatched junction nucleotides: 11. This CDR3 comprises 12 residues. Germline lookup yields CDR1 DFQATT and CDR2 SNEGSKA (reference sequence).

This clonotype turned up a few times. The CDR3 spells CAISESLGTAAGNTIYF. As DNA, the CDR3 is TGTGCCATCAGTGAGTCGTTAGGGACAGCGGCTGGAAACACCATATATTTT. The rearrangement joins TRBV10-3 to TRBJ1-3, with 7 positions matching TRBD1. The CDR3 contains 17 residues. V was clipped by 0 bases and J by 2 bases; unmatched bases: 7. Germline lookup yields CDR1 ENHRY and CDR2 SYGVKD.